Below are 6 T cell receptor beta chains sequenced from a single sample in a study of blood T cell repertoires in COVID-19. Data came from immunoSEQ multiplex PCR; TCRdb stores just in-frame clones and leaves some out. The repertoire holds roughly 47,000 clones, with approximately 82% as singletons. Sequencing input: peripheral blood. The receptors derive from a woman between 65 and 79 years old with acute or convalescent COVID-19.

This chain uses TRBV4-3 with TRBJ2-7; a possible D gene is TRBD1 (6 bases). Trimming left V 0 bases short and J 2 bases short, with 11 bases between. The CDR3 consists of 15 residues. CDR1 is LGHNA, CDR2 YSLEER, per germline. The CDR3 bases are TGCGCCAGCAGCCAAGATGGACAGTTTACCTACGAGCAGTACTTC. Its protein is CASSQDGQFTYEQYF.

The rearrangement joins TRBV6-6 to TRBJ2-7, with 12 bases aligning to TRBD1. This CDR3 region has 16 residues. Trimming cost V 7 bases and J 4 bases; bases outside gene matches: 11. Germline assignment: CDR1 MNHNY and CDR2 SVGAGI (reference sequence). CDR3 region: CASNESPGQGAYEQYF. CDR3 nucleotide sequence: TGTGCCAGCAACGAATCCCCGGGACAGGGGGCGTACGAGCAGTACTTC.

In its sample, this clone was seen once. The CDR3 is CASSSTGEETQYF. CDR3 bases: TGTGCCAGCAGTTCGACAGGGGAAGAGACCCAGTACTTC. The V gene is TRBV6-5, the J gene TRBJ2-5, with 8 bases that match TRBD1. Trimming removed 4 bases from V and 3 bases from J; junction bases left unmatched: 1. The CDR3 loop spans 13 amino acids. Germline V lookup: CDR1 MNHEY, CDR2 SVGAGI.

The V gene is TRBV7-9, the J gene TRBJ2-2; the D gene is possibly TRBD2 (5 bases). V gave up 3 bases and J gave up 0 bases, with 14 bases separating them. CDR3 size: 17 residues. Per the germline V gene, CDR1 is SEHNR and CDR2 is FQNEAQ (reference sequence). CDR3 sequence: CASSFPSGISNTGELFF. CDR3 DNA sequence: TGTGCCAGCAGCTTCCCCTCCGGGATCTCGAACACCGGGGAGCTGTTTTTT.

The CDR3 region is CATSESGTGFSNQPQHF. The CDR3 bases are TGTGCCACCAGTGAGTCCGGGACAGGATTTTCCAATCAGCCCCAGCATTTT. The chain carries TRBV24-1 and TRBJ1-5; 8 bases match TRBD1. The junction had 10 bases not matched to a gene; V was cut back by 4 bases and J by 3 bases. This CDR3 is 17 amino acids long. Germline V CDR1 and CDR2: KGHDR, SFDVKD.

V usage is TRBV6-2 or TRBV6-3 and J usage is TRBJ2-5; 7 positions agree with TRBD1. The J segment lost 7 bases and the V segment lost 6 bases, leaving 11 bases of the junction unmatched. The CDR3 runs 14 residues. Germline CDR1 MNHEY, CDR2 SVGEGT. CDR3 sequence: CASSRQGPRATQYF. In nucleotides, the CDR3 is TGTGCCAGCAGCCGACAGGGCCCCCGGGCGACCCAGTACTTC.